This T cell receptor beta chain was captured by sequencing in a study of shared clonotypes between healthy human individuals. Unsorted samples used roughly 90 million PBMCs for genomic DNA. Germline CDR1 is SEHNR and CDR2 is FQNEAQ (reference sequence). V lost 6 bases, J lost 4 bases, and 16 bases lay in between. This CDR3 spans 15 amino acids. Investigators spread the genomic DNA of each subset evenly over several immunoSEQ plates. TCRdb's table, derived via immunoSEQ multiplex PCR, lists solely in-frame clones and lacks some. The profile covers hundreds of thousands of clones, with roughly 79% appearing a single time and more than 10% taken by the ten largest.

This TCR derives from a woman in her forties in good health. Some clones in this sample may be carry-over from other donors' samples. The sequencing input was PBMCs. The chain carries TRBV7-9 and TRBJ2-1; possibly TRBD1 or TRBD2 for D (5 bases each). The CDR3 protein is CASRPGSGAYNEQFF. The CDR3 DNA is TGTGCCAGCAGGCCCGGTTCCGGGGCTTACAATGAGCAGTTCTTC.